The 15 T cell receptor beta chains in this list originate from one sample, sequenced in a study of beta chain features in type 1 diabetes. What was sequenced were expressed TCRB transcripts, since all of the isolated RNA had been reverse transcribed. Sequenced by immunoSEQ multiplex PCR; TCRdb stores in-frame clones only, minus some. This sample has roughly 350,000 clones, with about 11% found just once. Sample: naive CD4+ T cells from blood. The receptor source for this set is a woman in her thirties in good health.

In this sample, this clone turned up a few times. In DNA form, the CDR3 reads TGTGCCAGCTCACCTAAAAATAGCGGGACGAGCTCCTACAATGAGCAGTTCTTC. This gives the protein CASSPKNSGTSSYNEQFF. The V gene is TRBV18, the J gene TRBJ2-1; 8 bases are a match to TRBD2. Germline-derived CDR1 and CDR2 are KGHSH and LQKENI. This CDR3 has 18 residues. Unmatched junction bases numbered 10, after V lost 3 bases and J lost 0 bases.

This clone has a handful of counts. This chain links TRBV7-3 with TRBJ2-1, with 13 bases matching TRBD2. CDR1 and CDR2 from the germline V gene are SGHTA and FQGTGA. This CDR3 comprises 15 residues. The J segment lost 10 bases and the V segment lost 3 bases, leaving 6 bases of the junction unmatched. The CDR3 spells CASSFGLAGEGEQFF. For the CDR3, the DNA is TGTGCCAGCAGCTTCGGACTAGCGGGAGAGGGAGAGCAGTTCTTC.

This clone has just a few counts. The chain employs TRBV11-1 and TRBJ2-1, with 12 bases identical to TRBD2. CDR1 is SGHAT, CDR2 FQDESV, per germline (reference sequence). V shed 3 bases, J shed 3 bases, and the junction held 3 bases outside the gene matches. CDR3 size: 16 residues. The CDR3 coding sequence is TGTGCCAGCAGCTTCCTAGCGGGAGGGCTCTACAATGAGCAGTTCTTC. This gives the protein CASSFLAGGLYNEQFF.

This clone was seen more than once but under ten times. Additional DNA sequences in this sample encode the identical CDR3. The rearrangement joins TRBV28 to TRBJ2-2; a weak D match, TRBD1 (5 bases). V lost 3 bases, J lost 5 bases, and 7 bases lay in between. The CDR3 is 13 residues long. Germline V CDR1 and CDR2: MDHEN, SYDVKM. Here the CDR3 reads CASSFPGTGELFF. Written as DNA, the CDR3 is TGTGCCAGCAGTTTCCCAGGGACCGGGGAGCTGTTTTTT.

The chain employs TRBV21-1 and TRBJ2-7; the table calls TRBD2, which could not be checked here. TRBV21-1 is noted as a pseudogene. The CDR3 is 11 residues long. The CDR3 sequence is CASTPLHEQYF. CDR3 in DNA: TGTGCCAGCACCCCACTCCACGAGCAGTACTTC.

This clone turned up a few times. The chain uses TRBV29-1 and TRBJ2-5; D might be TRBD1 (5 bases). With 1 base removed from V and 1 base from J, the gap between germline ends came to 10 bases. This CDR3 region has 14 residues. CDR1 SQVTM and CDR2 ANQGSEA come from the germline V gene. The CDR3 reads CSVEGGQFQETQYF. In nucleotides, the CDR3 is TGCAGCGTTGAAGGCGGACAATTCCAAGAGACCCAGTACTTC.

The sample holds a few counts of this clone. At one boundary the junction diverges from the germline segment, which might be a read error. The rearrangement uses TRBV7-2 and TRBJ2-3; D is possibly TRBD1 (6 bases). The CDR3 length is 15 residues. CDR1 and CDR2 from the germline V gene are SGHTA and FQGNSA. DNA for the CDR3: TGCGCCAGCAGCCTCCGGGACACCAGCACAGATACGCAGTATTTT. Residues: CASSLRDTSTDTQYF.

This clone came up a few times. This sequence joins TRBV5-4 and TRBJ1-1; unclear D gene. The CDR3 is 14 amino acids. Germline V gives CDR1 SGHNT, CDR2 YYREEE (reference sequence). V lost 6 bases and J lost 2, with 14 bases in between. CDR3 residues: CASTAGVENTEAFF. The CDR3, as DNA: TGTGCCAGCACCGCAGGCGTAGAAAACACTGAAGCTTTCTTT.

This chain links TRBV28 with TRBJ2-4; the match to TRBD2 covers 7 bases. The ends lost 11 bases at V and 3 bases at J; junction bases unmatched: 19. Germline CDR1 reads MDHEN; CDR2 reads SYDVKM. The CDR3 is 17 residues long. CDR3 sequence (DNA): TGTGCCGCGTGGGGGGGGGAAAACGCTAGCGGCAAAAACATTCAGTACTTC. This sequence encodes CAAWGGENASGKNIQYF.

The sample holds a few counts of this clone. CDR3 coding DNA: TGTGCCAGCAGCCAAGAAGTATCACAGGGCTACACCTTC. Translating it yields CASSQEVSQGYTF. The chain employs TRBV4-2 and TRBJ1-2; D remains ambiguous. This CDR3 is built from 13 residues. The germline V gene has CDR1 LGHNA and CDR2 YNFKEQ. V was trimmed by 0 bases and J by 8 bases, leaving 10 bases between them.

The chain links TRBV5-1 to TRBJ2-7, with 9 bases fitting TRBD2. J was trimmed by 2 bases and V by 1 base; bases with no gene match: 7. The CDR3 has 16 amino acids. Germline assignment: CDR1 SGHRS and CDR2 YFSETQ. Here the CDR3 reads CASSLNSGSPTYEQYF. The CDR3 bases are TGCGCCAGCAGCTTGAATAGCGGGAGCCCAACCTACGAGCAGTACTTC.

The chain is built from TRBV4-3 and TRBJ2-1; the match to TRBD2 covers 13 bases. The germline CDR1 and CDR2 sequences are LGHNA and YSLEER. With 5 bases clipped from V and 2 bases from J, the junction kept 9 bases outside the gene matches. This CDR3 has 18 residues. The CDR3 nucleotides read TGCGCCAGCAGCGGGACTAGCGGGACCACCAGGGCCTACAATGAGCAGTTCTTC. This codes for CASSGTSGTTRAYNEQFF.

The chain couples TRBV7-8 to TRBJ2-3, with 7 bases lining up with TRBD2. Germline CDR1 SGHVS, CDR2 FQNEAQ. This CDR3 has 16 residues. The J segment lost 3 bases and the V segment lost 5 bases, leaving 11 bases of the junction unmatched. The CDR3 DNA sequence: TGTGCCAGCAGCCTAGTGGTTCTAGCGGAGACAGATACGCAGTATTTT. Protein product: CASSLVVLAETDTQYF. Using reference TRBV7-8 and TRBJ2-3 for the parts outside the CDR3, the full variable domain is GAGVSQSPRYKVAKRGQDVALRCDPISGHVSLFWYQQALGQGPEFLTYFQNEAQLDKSGLPSDRFFAERPEGSVSTLKIQRTQQEDSAVYLCASSLVVLAETDTQYFGPGTRLTVL.

The CDR3 region has the DNA TGTGCCAGCAGTTTAAACCGGTACGAGCAGTACTTC. Amino acids: CASSLNRYEQYF. The chain carries TRBV28 and TRBJ2-7; D is ambiguous. CDR3 length: 12 amino acids. The ends were cut back, 2 bases at V and 4 bases at J, with 6 bases in the middle. Germline assignment: CDR1 MDHEN and CDR2 SYDVKM. Combining the CDR3 with reference TRBV28 and TRBJ2-7 gives the whole variable domain DVKVTQSSRYLVKRTGEKVFLECVQDMDHENMFWYRQDPGLGLRLIYFSYDVKMKEKGDIPEGYSVSREKKERFSLILESASTNQTSMYLCASSLNRYEQYFGPGTRLTVT.

The chain carries TRBV6-6 and TRBJ1-4; TRBD1 is a possible D gene (5 bases). Germline V CDR1 and CDR2: MNHNY, SVGAGI (reference sequence). The CDR3 totals 14 residues. Trimming shortened V by 4 bases and J by 7 bases, and 13 bases separated the two germline ends. CDR3 sequence (DNA): TGTGCCAGCAGTTCCCTCCCAGGGTTTGAAAAACTGTTTTTT. Translated, it gives CASSSLPGFEKLFF.